The clone carrying this TCR beta chain turned up a few times. Trimming stripped 4 bases from V and 4 bases from J, with 14 bases between. Germline assignment: CDR1 LGHNA and CDR2 YNFKEQ. The CDR3 runs 15 residues. An even split of each subset's genomic DNA across several immunoSEQ plates was performed. As handled by the study authors: From ImmunoSEQ came sequences covering only the junction and carrying no quality scores, so filtering differed. Profiled with immunoSEQ multiplex PCR; TCRdb holds only in-frame clones, not every one. V and J calls and clone size come straight from that table; D and trimming were deduced from the DNA. The sample holds about 490,000 clones, 75% to 85% seen once. The source of the sample is a study of shared clonotypes between healthy human individuals.

This chain uses TRBV4-2 with TRBJ2-1, with D possibly called TRBD1 or TRBD2 (5 bases each). The TCR was taken from a woman aged 35 to 49 in good health. Some clones in this sample may be carry-over from other donors' samples. The sequenced sample was PBMCs. CDR3 bases: TGTGCCAGCAGCCCCGGGACCCGCGGGTACAATGAGCAGTTCTTC. Translating it yields CASSPGTRGYNEQFF.